This TCR beta chain was observed in a study of radiotherapy plus CTLA-4 blockade in lung cancer (dated 2018 in TCRdb). For the wider study: Among the enrolled patients, about 19% had an objective response, and about 31% reached disease control.

Preparation of the library involved the immunoSEQ multiplex PCR assay. Entries here come from immuneACCESS through TCRdb and include only in-frame sequences with V and J called. Some clones fail to appear in such tables; in the studies checked, an unresolved V gene covers under half of the shortfall, and the cause of the remainder is unknown. The sample has 70,000 to 90,000 clones on record, around 79% of them singletons. The ten largest make up 22% of the sample. The study tested focal radiation therapy combined with CTLA-4 blockade (ipilimumab) in patients with chemo-refractory metastatic non-small-cell lung cancer. What the work shows at the level of the full study, not this receptor alone: TCR clones derived from tumors expanded in peripheral blood after treatment with radiotherapy and ipilimumab. Early dynamic changes in blood T cell clones, together with increased serum interferon-beta after radiation, were reported as the strongest predictors of response.

As to this clone: The target of this receptor is not known. Within one base of it there is no much larger clone, and no base qualities were kept.

The CDR3 has 16 amino acids, counting the end cysteine and phenylalanine. Left in the record is the CDR3 DNA by itself, 48 bases read in frame from the first base. After removal of 6 bases from V and 2 bases from J, the junction retains 10 bases not matched to a gene. Reading the germline V gene (reference sequence) gives CDR1 SEHNR and CDR2 FQNEAQ. This sequence originates from a human donor with non-small cell lung cancer whose response to radiotherapy plus ipilimumab could not be evaluated. Some clones in this sample may be carry-over from other donors' samples. Here the chain combines TRBV7-9 and TRBJ1-2; TRBD1 fits 9 bases in the junction. The material was peripheral blood, obtained from a patient treated with radiotherapy plus ipilimumab. This receptor has the CDR3 CASSGGQGRSNYGYTF. The DNA reads TGTGCCAGCAGTGGGGGACAGGGTCGTTCGAACTATGGCTACACCTTC.